A single sample is the source of the 14 T cell receptor beta chains below, sequenced in a study of neurological immune-mediated disorders. Noted time point: longitudinal time-point 1 (baseline). TCRdb independently ran MiXCR on the 5' RACE reads; one entry per CDR3 protein. This sample has tens of thousands of distinct CDR3 sequences, with about 11% found just once. The sequencing sample was made of PBMCs. The receptors come from a male donor with HTLV-1-associated myelopathy (HAM/TSP).

The table lists this clonotype with many counts. V gene TRBV20-1 combines with J gene TRBJ2-7, with 8 bases identical to TRBD1. V lost 5 bases to trimming and J lost 5 bases; unmatched junction nucleotides: 17. CDR3 length: 16 amino acids. Germline V lookup: CDR1 DFQATT, CDR2 SNEGSKA (reference sequence). The DNA of the CDR3 is TGCAGTGCTCAAAACTCCCGACAGGGGTTAAGGCACGAGCAGTACTTC. It codes for CSAQNSRQGLRHEQYF.

This clonotype came up a few times. The chain employs TRBV28 and TRBJ2-7; the D is unclear. The germline gives CDR1 MDHEN, CDR2 SYDVKM. V was pared by 6 bases and J by 8 bases, with 20 bases between. This CDR3 spans 14 amino acids. CDR3: CASSQSSGTEKQYF. CDR3 bases: TGTGCCAGCAGCCAAAGCTCGGGTACAGAGAAGCAGTACTTC.

In the case of this clonotype: Being one base from a much bigger clone, this may be a read error. This sequence joins TRBV27 and TRBJ1-2; D unresolved. Germline loops: CDR1 MNHEY, CDR2 SMNVEV (reference sequence). CDR3 length: 17 residues. With 7 bases removed from V and 2 bases from J, the gap between germline ends came to 23 bases. The CDR3 here is CASIQSFRTPRNYGYTF. CDR3 in DNA: TGTGCCAGCATTCAATCCTTCCGGACGCCGAGAAACTATGGCTACACCTTC.

Ten or more counts support this clonotype. The chain employs TRBV24-1 and TRBJ1-5; D may be TRBD1 (5 bases). The CDR3 totals 16 residues. V was trimmed by 3 bases and J by 3 bases, leaving 14 bases between them. Germline V lookup: CDR1 KGHDR, CDR2 SFDVKD. The CDR3 sequence is CATSDARRGNNQPQHF. The CDR3 DNA reads as TGTGCCACCAGTGATGCCCGCCGGGGGAACAATCAGCCCCAGCATTTT.

This clonotype has a count of ten or more. The chain has TRBV24-1 and TRBJ2-6; TRBD2 might be the D (6 bases). The length of the CDR3 is 19 residues. The V gene lost 5 bases and the J gene lost 0 bases, with 19 bases spanning the gap. Germline V lookup: CDR1 KGHDR, CDR2 SFDVKD. In DNA, the CDR3 is TGTGCCACCAGTGGAGGTCGGAGCGGAGGGGACTCTGGGGCCAACGTCCTGACTTTC. Protein product: CATSGGRSGGDSGANVLTF.

This clonotype was recorded at least ten times. The gene calls are TRBV6-6 and TRBJ2-5, with 7 bases aligning to TRBD1. With V trimmed by 5 bases and J by 7 bases, 7 bases remained unmatched. This CDR3 spans 13 amino acids. CDR1 and CDR2 from the germline V gene are MNHNY and SVGAGI (reference sequence). The CDR3 is CASSRKGGGTQYF. In DNA, the CDR3 is TGTGCCAGCAGTCGAAAAGGGGGCGGGACCCAGTACTTC.

This clonotype was counted ten times or more. The chain couples TRBV5-1 to TRBJ1-5, with D maybe TRBD1 (6 bases). The V end was cut by 4 bases, the J end by 3 bases, with 11 bases between. Germline CDR1 reads SGHRS; CDR2 reads YFSETQ. The CDR3 is made up of 14 amino acids. In nucleotides, the CDR3 is TGCGCCAGCAGCGTGGGGGGGCTCAATCAGCCCCAGCATTTT. Translating it yields CASSVGGLNQPQHF.

This clonotype was recorded many times. This chain links TRBV10-3 with TRBJ2-7, with TRBD2 matching over 11 bases. The CDR3 has 12 residues. The germline V gene encodes CDR1 ENHRY and CDR2 SYGVKD. V lost 10 bases, J lost 5 bases, and 4 bases stayed unmatched. The CDR3 region is CATRLAGNEQYF. The CDR3 bases are TGTGCCACTAGACTAGCGGGGAACGAGCAGTACTTC.

This clonotype showed up many times. The chain is built from TRBV20-1 and TRBJ2-5; unclear D gene. CDR1 is DFQATT and CDR2 is SNEGSKA in the germline V gene (reference sequence). There are 11 residues in the CDR3. V lost 4 bases and J lost 1, with 4 bases in between. The chain's CDR3 is CSATPQETQYF. The DNA of the CDR3 is TGCAGTGCTACGCCCCAAGAGACCCAGTACTTC.

In this sample, this clonotype turned up many times. The chain is built from TRBV7-2 and TRBJ2-7; no clear D. Between the trimmed V and J ends, which lost 0 bases and 7 bases, there was a span of 16 bases. The V gene's germline CDR1 is SGHTA and CDR2 FQGNSA. The length of the CDR3 is 15 residues. CDR3 region: CASSLAGSYRPEQYF. CDR3 DNA sequence: TGTGCCAGCAGCTTAGCTGGGTCCTACCGTCCGGAGCAGTACTTC.

This clonotype has at least ten counts. J is TRBJ2-2 and V is TRBV29-1; D possibly corresponds to TRBD1 (8 bases). This CDR3 spans 13 amino acids. V was trimmed by 7 bases and J by 3 bases, leaving 12 bases between them. Germline CDR1 and CDR2: SQVTM and ANQGSEA. CDR3: CSGGGQDTGELFF. In DNA, the CDR3 is TGCAGCGGGGGGGGACAGGACACCGGGGAGCTGTTTTTT.

This clonotype was picked up many times. The rearrangement uses TRBV20-1 and TRBJ2-2; D is perhaps TRBD1 (6 bases). The CDR3 is 14 residues long. In germline, CDR1 is DFQATT, CDR2 SNEGSKA (reference sequence). V was clipped by 6 bases and J by 4 bases, with 15 bases between them. The CDR3 region is CSAHRDTSTGELFF. In DNA form, the CDR3 reads TGCAGTGCCCACCGGGACACGAGCACCGGGGAGCTGTTTTTT.

This clonotype was recorded many times. The V call is TRBV27, the J call TRBJ2-7, with D tentatively TRBD1 (6 bases). Germline V gene lookup returns CDR1 MNHEY and CDR2 SMNVEV (reference sequence). The CDR3 consists of 16 residues. V lost 1 base and J 1 base, leaving 14 bases between the germline ends. Written as DNA, the CDR3 is TGTGCCAGCAGTTTATGGCAGGGGTTAGGGTCCTACGAGCAGTACTTC. Translating it yields CASSLWQGLGSYEQYF.

This clonotype was picked up many times. This chain uses TRBV4-2 with TRBJ2-1; 11 nucleotides align to TRBD2. Germline CDR1 is LGHNA and CDR2 is YNFKEQ. J was trimmed by 7 bases and V by 2 bases; bases with no gene match: 7. There are 16 residues in the CDR3. CDR3 sequence reads: CASSQLAGGPGNEQFF. The CDR3 DNA reads TGTGCCAGCAGCCAATTAGCGGGGGGGCCGGGGAATGAGCAGTTCTTC.